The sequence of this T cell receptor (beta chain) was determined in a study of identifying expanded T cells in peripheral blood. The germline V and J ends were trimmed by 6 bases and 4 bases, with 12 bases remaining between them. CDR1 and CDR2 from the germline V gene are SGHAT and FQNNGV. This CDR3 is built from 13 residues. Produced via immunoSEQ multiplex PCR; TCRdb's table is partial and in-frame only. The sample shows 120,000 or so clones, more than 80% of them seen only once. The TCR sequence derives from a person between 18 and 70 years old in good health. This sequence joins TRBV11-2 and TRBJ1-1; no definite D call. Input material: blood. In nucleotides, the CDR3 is TGTGCCAGCAGTGTAGACCCGGGCACTGAAGCTTTCTTT. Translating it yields CASSVDPGTEAFF.